The 22 T cell receptor beta chains listed next were all sequenced from one sample in a study of regulatory T cells in long-lasting Graves disease. In building TCR beta libraries, iRepertoire HTBI primers were used together with Arm-PCR of CDR3 regions. TCRdb independently ran MiXCR on the multiplex PCR reads; one entry per CDR3 protein. The profile shows approximately 390,000 distinct CDR3 sequences, around 15% of them singletons. Sample time point: newly diagnosed GD, antithyroid drugs for less than 3 months. Extracted PBMC RNA gave rise to the TCR library. These data were also filed under a second study, of T cells in Graves' hyperthyroidism and ophthalmopathy.

This specimen consisted of peripheral blood mononuclear cells (PBMCs), obtained at new diagnosis, from a patient treated with antithyroid drugs. The source of these receptors is a woman aged 18-30 years with Graves disease.

This clonotype came up many times. This chain links TRBV11-2 with TRBJ1-3, with no clear D. This CDR3 has 14 amino acids. Germline V gives CDR1 SGHAT, CDR2 FQNNGV. V shed 3 bases and J shed 1 base, with 7 bases lying between them. In nucleotides, the CDR3 is TGTGCCAGCAGCTTCGGTCCTTCTGGAAACACCATATATTTT. Protein sequence: CASSFGPSGNTIYF.

The chain combines TRBV30 with TRBJ2-2; 11 nucleotides align to TRBD2. Germline V lookup: CDR1 GTSNPN, CDR2 SVGIG (reference sequence). V trimming: 0 bases; J trimming: 1 base; junction bases outside the gene matches: 7. This CDR3 contains 18 residues. The CDR3 here is CAWSVPVGLAGNTGELFF. DNA of the CDR3: TGTGCCTGGAGTGTACCGGTCGGACTAGCGGGGAACACCGGGGAGCTGTTTTTT.

This clonotype showed up many times. The chain joins TRBV12-3 or TRBV12-4 to TRBJ2-1; the match to TRBD1 covers 10 bases. The CDR3 sequence is 19 residues long. J gave up 5 bases and V 8 bases, and 21 bases lay outside the gene matches. The CDR3 here is CASGNRQRGRQGANNEQFF. The CDR3 nucleotides read TGTGCCAGCGGAAACCGCCAACGGGGACGACAGGGGGCGAACAATGAGCAGTTCTTC.

The chain is built from TRBV20-1 and TRBJ2-5, with 9 bases aligning to TRBD1. Germline loops: CDR1 DFQATT, CDR2 SNEGSKA (reference sequence). J lost 5 bases, V lost 4 bases, and 8 bases had no gene match. The CDR3 totals 14 residues. CDR3 sequence (DNA): TGCAGTGCTATCTCCGGGACAGGGATGGAGACCCAGTACTTC. This sequence encodes CSAISGTGMETQYF.

V gene TRBV11-2 combines with J gene TRBJ1-3; no clear D. The germline gives CDR1 SGHAT, CDR2 FQNNGV. This CDR3 is 15 amino acids long. Trimming removed 6 bases at V and 0 bases at J, with 12 bases between. This CDR3 reads CASRSLSDSGNTIYF. CDR3 in DNA: TGTGCCAGCAGAAGTTTAAGCGACTCTGGAAACACCATATATTTT.

This clonotype was observed at least ten times. J is TRBJ2-5 and V is TRBV2; D ambiguous. Trimming pared 0 bases from V and 5 bases from J, leaving 10 bases between. Germline CDR1 SNHLY, CDR2 FYNNEI. The CDR3 extends over 14 amino acids. In DNA form, the CDR3 reads TGTGCCAGCAGTGAAGCTTCGGTCGGGGAGACCCAGTACTTC. Protein sequence: CASSEASVGETQYF.

This clonotype was detected ten times or more. The genes are TRBV30 and TRBJ1-1; tentative D call: TRBD1 (5 bases). Germline assignment: CDR1 GTSNPN and CDR2 SVGIG (reference sequence). V lost 3 bases and J 0 bases, leaving 14 bases between the germline ends. The CDR3 length is 15 residues. DNA for the CDR3: TGTGCCTGGAGATCCTTCAGGGCACTGAACACTGAAGCTTTCTTT. It codes for CAWRSFRALNTEAFF.

V and J are TRBV12-3 or TRBV12-4 and TRBJ1-5; no definite D call. V gave up 0 bases and J gave up 3 bases, with 15 bases separating them. The CDR3 length is 17 residues. In DNA form, the CDR3 reads TGTGCCAGCAGTTTAGCGCCGGGTCCATATAACAATCAGCCCCAGCATTTT. It translates to CASSLAPGPYNNQPQHF.

This clonotype was counted between two and nine times. V usage is TRBV7-2 and J usage is TRBJ2-3, with D unresolved. The CDR3 has 12 amino acids. V lost 5 bases to trimming and J lost 6 bases, with 9 bases between them. Germline loops: CDR1 SGHTA, CDR2 FQGNSA. CDR3 in amino acids: CASSPRRDTQYF. As DNA, the CDR3 is TGTGCCAGCAGCCCGCGACGGGATACGCAGTATTTT. Variable domain in full (rest from reference TRBV7-2 and TRBJ2-3): GAGVSQSPSNKVTEKGKDVELRCDPISGHTALYWYRQSLGQGLEFLIYFQGNSAPDKSGLPSDRFSAERTGGSVSTLTIQRTQQEDSAVYLCASSPRRDTQYFGPGTRLTVL.

DNA for the CDR3: TGTGCCACCAGCAGAGCGGCTAGCGGGGGGGCTGAGCAGTACTTC. Translated: CATSRAASGGAEQYF. The V and J genes are TRBV15 and TRBJ2-7; TRBD2 matches 12 bases. Germline-derived CDR1 and CDR2 are LNHNV and YYDKDF (reference sequence). CDR3 length equals 15 residues. With 1 base clipped from V and 7 bases from J, the junction kept 5 bases outside the gene matches.

This clonotype came up a few times. The CDR3 carries no conserved terminal phenylalanine or tryptophan, so it likely arises from a read error. CDR3 sequence (DNA): TGCGCCAGCAGCCCCTTTCCGGGGGACTCCGCTTACGAGCAGTACCTC. It yields the protein CASSPFPGDSAYEQYL. This chain links TRBV4-1 with TRBJ2-7, with TRBD2 as a possible D gene (6 bases). The CDR3 is 16 residues long. Trimming removed 4 bases at V and 4 bases at J, with 20 bases between. Germline-derived CDR1 and CDR2 are MGHRA and YSYEKL.

This clonotype was counted only a few times. V and J are TRBV10-3 and TRBJ2-7, with TRBD1 as a possible D gene (6 bases). This CDR3 has 17 amino acids. The germline V and J ends were trimmed by 2 bases and 2 bases, with 19 bases remaining between them. Per germline, CDR1 ENHRY and CDR2 SYGVKD. The CDR3 DNA is TGTGCCATCAGTGAGGCATTGACAGGAGTCCAAGCCTACGAGCAGTACTTC. Encoded protein: CAISEALTGVQAYEQYF.

A few counts support this clonotype. A read error may explain this, as a much larger clone is one base away. The chain couples TRBV6-1 to TRBJ2-7, with D possibly TRBD1 on 6 matching bases. V lost 4 bases and J 4 bases, leaving 20 bases between the germline ends. Germline V gives CDR1 MNHNS, CDR2 SASEGT. This CDR3 is 16 amino acids long. This CDR3 is CASSGTTETGPYEQYF. CDR3 nucleotide sequence: TGTGCCAGCAGTGGCACTACCGAGACAGGACCGTACGAGCAGTACTTC.

V usage is TRBV2 and J usage is TRBJ1-6, with TRBD1 matching over 10 bases. V shed 5 bases and J 8 bases; nucleotides not matched to a gene: 9. The CDR3 loop spans 16 amino acids. The germline gives CDR1 SNHLY, CDR2 FYNNEI. The DNA for the CDR3 is TGTGCCAGCAGTTTGTCCGGGACAGGGGAATATTCACCCCTCCACTTT. Its translation is CASSLSGTGEYSPLHF.

Details on this clonotype: This may arise from a read error, as a much more abundant clone is one base away. The chain couples TRBV27 to TRBJ2-7, with TRBD2 matching 7 bases. The CDR3 covers 13 residues. Germline V CDR1 and CDR2: MNHEY, SMNVEV (reference sequence). V was clipped by 7 bases and J by 6 bases; unmatched bases: 9. In nucleotides, the CDR3 is TGTGCCAGCAAGCCAGGACTAGTGGGCGAGCAGTACTTC. Its protein is CASKPGLVGEQYF.

This clonotype was picked up many times. This CDR3 is CASGLDTGELFF. The DNA of the CDR3 is TGTGCCAGCGGCTTGGACACCGGGGAGCTGTTTTTT. The J gene is TRBJ2-2, the V gene TRBV2; D unclear. The germline V gene has CDR1 SNHLY and CDR2 FYNNEI. The CDR3 spans 12 residues. Trimming pared 8 bases from V and 3 bases from J, leaving 7 bases between.

This clonotype was counted only a few times. This rearrangement joins TRBV9 to TRBJ1-1; D call uncertain. Trimming took off 4 bases at V and 3 bases at J, with 16 bases between the two ends. Germline assignment: CDR1 SGDLS and CDR2 YYNGEE. The CDR3 is 15 amino acids. CDR3 region: CASSPDGRSYTEAFF. In nucleotides, the CDR3 is TGTGCCAGCAGCCCCGATGGACGGTCCTACACTGAAGCTTTCTTT.

This clonotype occurred a few times. The genes are TRBV5-1 and TRBJ1-6; tentative D call: TRBD1 (6 bases). Per the germline V gene, CDR1 is SGHRS and CDR2 is YFSETQ. V gave up 4 bases and J gave up 5 bases, with 16 bases separating them. There are 16 residues in the CDR3. The CDR3, as DNA: TGCGCCAGCAGCCCACACCGGGACAACAATAATTCACCCCTCCACTTT. This codes for CASSPHRDNNNSPLHF.

A remark on this clonotype: This sequence may be a read error, since a much larger clone differs from it by one base. The genes are TRBV30 and TRBJ2-7; D is undetermined. Germline assignment: CDR1 GTSNPN and CDR2 SVGIG (reference sequence). The CDR3 is 10 residues long. V lost 6 bases and J 6 bases, leaving 9 bases between the germline ends. The CDR3 DNA follows: TGTGCCTGCCATCGTGGCGAGCAGTACTTC. This gives the protein CACHRGEQYF.

The chain is built from TRBV10-3 and TRBJ2-2; D remains ambiguous. Germline V lookup: CDR1 ENHRY, CDR2 SYGVKD. Deletions cut 2 bases from V and 6 bases from J, with 1 base between. There are 11 residues in the CDR3. The CDR3 loop reads CAISEPGELFF. In nucleotides, the CDR3 is TGTGCCATCAGTGAGCCCGGGGAGCTGTTTTTT.

This clonotype came up many times. The chain combines TRBV7-3 with TRBJ2-1, with D unclear. The germline gives CDR1 SGHTA, CDR2 FQGTGA. There are 14 residues in the CDR3. Between the trimmed V and J ends, which lost 0 bases and 11 bases, there was a span of 14 bases. The DNA for the CDR3 is TGTGCCAGCAGCTTAACCGCTTACAATGAGCAGCAGTTCTTC. It translates to CASSLTAYNEQQFF.

As for this clonotype: A much more abundant neighbour one base away suggests this may be a read error. This chain links TRBV6-1 with TRBJ2-2; 16 bases map to TRBD2. The germline CDR1 and CDR2 sequences are MNHNS and SASEGT. The CDR3 sequence is 21 residues long. J was trimmed by 6 bases and V by 5 bases; bases with no gene match: 18. The CDR3 nucleotides are TGTGCCAGCAGTCGACCGGGACTAGCGGGGGGGCCAGGGTGGGCCCCCGGGGAGCTGTTTTTT. This sequence encodes CASSRPGLAGGPGWAPGELFF.